Each of the 6 T cell receptor beta chains below was sequenced from the same sample in a study of shared clonotypes between healthy human individuals. The repertoire was sequenced with immunoSEQ multiplex PCR; TCRdb's copy has only in-frame clones and lacks some. This table has roughly 810,000 clones, just over 95% appearing once. Selected positively for CCR7 and CD45RO-negative, naive CD8 cells excluded terminally differentiated effector memory CD45RA+ cells. Input material: naive CD8+ T cells sorted from blood. These receptors were taken from a young man in good health.

This clone has only one observation. This chain links TRBV27 with TRBJ2-2; the match to TRBD2 covers 9 bases. Germline CDR1 MNHEY, CDR2 SMNVEV (reference sequence). The J segment lost 1 base and the V segment lost 2 bases, leaving 2 bases of the junction unmatched. The CDR3 is made up of 16 amino acids. CDR3 DNA: TGTGCCAGCAGTTTAAGTAGCGGGGGGAACACCGGGGAGCTGTTTTTT. Residues: CASSLSSGGNTGELFF.

The gene calls are TRBV9 and TRBJ2-5, with TRBD1 matching 8 bases. The CDR3 spans 17 residues. Germline-derived CDR1 and CDR2 are SGDLS and YYNGEE. Trimming took 0 bases from V and 4 from J; bases not matched to a gene: 11. CDR3 amino acids: CASSVGLGTGGLETQYF. CDR3 coding DNA: TGTGCCAGCAGCGTAGGACTCGGGACAGGAGGGTTAGAGACCCAGTACTTC. Together with reference TRBV9 and TRBJ2-5, the CDR3 gives the full variable domain: DSGVTQTPKHLITATGQRVTLRCSPRSGDLSVYWYQQSLDQGLQFLIQYYNGEERAKGNILERFSAQQFPDLHSELNLSSLELGDSALYFCASSVGLGTGGLETQYFGPGTRLLVL.

This clone was seen more than once but under ten times. The chain recombines TRBV5-5 with TRBJ2-2; 11 nucleotides match TRBD2. This CDR3 has 15 residues. Germline V CDR1 and CDR2: SGHKS, YYEKEE (reference sequence). Unmatched junction bases numbered 6, after V lost 5 bases and J lost 6 bases. CDR3 DNA: TGTGCCAGCAGAACCGGGACTAGCGGCCCCGGGGAGCTGTTTTTT. This gives the protein CASRTGTSGPGELFF.

The chain recombines TRBV29-1 with TRBJ2-3; 9 bases are shared with TRBD2. In germline, CDR1 is SQVTM, CDR2 ANQGSEA. The CDR3 is 15 residues long. J was trimmed by 2 bases and V by 3 bases; bases with no gene match: 6. This chain's CDR3 is CSVDRASGNTDTQYF. CDR3 DNA sequence: TGCAGCGTTGATCGAGCTAGCGGGAACACAGATACGCAGTATTTT.

This clone was observed once. The CDR3, as DNA: TGTGCCAGCATTCTACTGAGGGGCACTGAAGCTTTCTTT. It yields the protein CASILLRGTEAFF. The chain combines TRBV2 with TRBJ1-1; a possible D gene is TRBD1 (5 bases). The germline V gene has CDR1 SNHLY and CDR2 FYNNEI. Between the trimmed V and J ends, which lost 7 bases and 4 bases, there was a span of 13 bases. The length of the CDR3 is 13 residues.

CDR3: CASSLSGFPPYEQYF. Here the CDR3 DNA reads TGTGCCAGCAGTTTATCAGGGTTCCCACCCTACGAGCAGTACTTC. The gene calls are TRBV27 and TRBJ2-7; D ambiguous. V was clipped by 0 bases and J by 2 bases, with 11 bases between them. Germline-derived CDR1 and CDR2 are MNHEY and SMNVEV (reference sequence). This CDR3 is built from 15 residues.